This TCR beta chain was retrieved from a study of blood T cell repertoires in COVID-19. Study-wide background: Specimens from acute and convalescent COVID-19 originated in the United States, Italy and Spain.

The authors' processing: Reference gene primer amplification yielded estimated nucleated cell counts. Only in-frame clones appear in the TCRdb table, and some are missing; sequencing was by immunoSEQ multiplex PCR. For V, J and clone size, that table is used; D and trimming come from the DNA. The sample includes about 8,000 clones, approximately 80% of them seen just once. Sequencing input: peripheral blood. This sequence was found in a human donor in a cohort sampled during active COVID-19.

The CDR3 sequence is CASSYTSGSSYEQYF. CDR3 DNA sequence: TGTGCCAGCAGCTACACTAGCGGGAGCTCCTACGAGCAGTACTTC. This chain uses TRBV7-2 with TRBJ2-7, with 11 bases identical to TRBD2. J was trimmed by 0 bases and V by 4 bases; bases with no gene match: 2. Germline CDR1 reads SGHTA; CDR2 reads FQGNSA. This CDR3 is built from 15 residues.